The subject of this entry is one TCR beta chain. V lost 0 bases and J lost 5; bases outside the gene matches: 5. CDR1 and CDR2 (germline): SGHRS, YFSETQ. This CDR3 region has 15 residues. Per the original data handling: Estimation of nucleated cell counts relied on the amplification of reference gene primers. Profiled with immunoSEQ multiplex PCR; TCRdb holds only in-frame clones, not every one. V and J calls and clone size come straight from that table; D and trimming were deduced from the DNA. Among some 460,000 clones listed, approximately 90% were seen once. The entry originates in a study of blood T cell repertoires in COVID-19. Looking at the study overall: There were acute and convalescent COVID-19 samples, and they came from the United States, Italy and Spain. From T cells, B-cell-depleted T cells, or PBMCs came the material, which was cDNA or gDNA.

V usage is TRBV5-1 and J usage is TRBJ1-2, with 9 bases lining up with TRBD1. Sequencing used peripheral blood. This clonotype was obtained from a woman aged 30 to 39 with acute or convalescent COVID-19. DNA of the CDR3: TGCGCCAGCAGCTTGGCCCTTGGACAGGGGTATGGCTACACCTTC. It codes for CASSLALGQGYGYTF.